The sequence of this TCR beta chain was determined in a study of control samples from healthy donors and cancer patients. V was shortened by 5 bases and J by 0 bases, with 14 bases between the two germline ends. The CDR3 has 15 amino acids. Germline V CDR1 and CDR2: LNHDA, SQIVND (reference sequence). TCRdb keeps only in-frame clones here, not all; method: immunoSEQ multiplex PCR. The data hold more than 75,000 clones, with roughly 84% observed a single time. This sequence was found in an older man with lung cancer. The sequenced sample consisted of PBMCs. The chain joins TRBV19 to TRBJ2-7; TRBD1 or TRBD2 may be the D gene (5 bases each). CDR3 loop: CASSPRDVYSYEQYF. Written as DNA, the CDR3 is TGTGCCAGTAGTCCTCGGGACGTATACTCCTACGAGCAGTACTTC.